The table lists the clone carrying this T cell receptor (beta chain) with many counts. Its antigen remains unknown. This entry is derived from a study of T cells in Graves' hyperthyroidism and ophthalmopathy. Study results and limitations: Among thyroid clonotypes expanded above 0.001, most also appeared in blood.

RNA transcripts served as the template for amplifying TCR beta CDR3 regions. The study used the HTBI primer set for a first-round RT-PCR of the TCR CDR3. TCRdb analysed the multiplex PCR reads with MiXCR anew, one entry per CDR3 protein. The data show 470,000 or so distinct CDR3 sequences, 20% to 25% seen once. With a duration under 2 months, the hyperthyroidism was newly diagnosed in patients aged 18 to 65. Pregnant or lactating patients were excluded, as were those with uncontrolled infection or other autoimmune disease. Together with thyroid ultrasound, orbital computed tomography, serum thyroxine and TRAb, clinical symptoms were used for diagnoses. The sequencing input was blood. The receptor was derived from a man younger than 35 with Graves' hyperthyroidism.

The CDR3 sequence: CASRYNAVNTEAFF. CDR3 nucleotides: TGCGCCAGCAGGTATAATGCTGTGAACACTGAAGCTTTCTTT. The rearrangement uses TRBV5-1 and TRBJ1-1; D remains ambiguous. The CDR3 runs 14 residues. Germline CDR1 is SGHRS and CDR2 is YFSETQ. The V end lost 5 bases, the J end lost 0 bases, and 11 bases lay between the germline ends. Filled out from reference TRBV5-1 and TRBJ1-1, the complete variable domain reads KAGVTQTPRYLIKTRGQQVTLSCSPISGHRSVSWYQQTPGQGLQFLFEYFSETQRNKGNFPGRFSGRQFSNSRSEMNVSTLELGDSALYLCASRYNAVNTEAFFGQGTRLTVV.